A single sample gave rise to the 6 T cell receptor beta chains below, sequenced in a study of memory CD4+ T cells and cytomegalovirus serostatus. Clones were read by immunoSEQ multiplex PCR, and TCRdb kept only the in-frame ones, dropping some. The table lists about 38,000 clones, about 80% of them singletons. Single viable CD3+CD4+CD8-CD45RO+ cells were sorted as the memory CD4+ T cells. Sample: memory CD4+ T cells from blood. The receptor set was obtained from an adult in good health and CMV-seropositive.

The rearrangement joins TRBV7-9 to TRBJ1-2, with D possibly matching TRBD1 (6 bases). The germline CDR1 and CDR2 sequences are SEHNR and FQNEAQ (reference sequence). The CDR3 spans 14 residues. Between the trimmed V and J ends, which lost 2 bases and 2 bases, there was a span of 9 bases. CDR3: CASSLQGWNYGYTF. The CDR3 nucleotides are TGTGCCAGCAGCTTACAGGGGTGGAACTATGGCTACACCTTC.

This clone has just a few counts. The CDR3 here is CASSLAGQGALSYNEQFF. The CDR3 DNA reads TGCGCCAGCAGCTTGGCGGGACAGGGCGCTCTTTCCTACAATGAGCAGTTCTTC. The chain combines TRBV5-1 with TRBJ2-1, with TRBD1 matching 9 bases. The V gene end was trimmed by 0 bases and the J gene end by 1 base; junction bases not matched to a gene: 8. The CDR3 runs to 18 residues. Germline V lookup: CDR1 SGHRS, CDR2 YFSETQ.

The V call is TRBV7-6, the J call TRBJ1-5, with D tentatively TRBD1 (6 bases). The CDR3 has 16 residues. Germline-derived CDR1 and CDR2 are SGHVS and FNYEAQ. V was trimmed by 1 base and J by 2 bases, leaving 12 bases between them. The CDR3 DNA sequence: TGTGCCAGCAGCTTAGAAGCCGGGGGCGGCAATCAGCCCCAGCATTTT. Its protein product is CASSLEAGGGNQPQHF.

Here the CDR3 DNA reads TGTGCCAGCTCACCCAGCGACGGGACTGAAGCTTTCTTT. Its protein is CASSPSDGTEAFF. The rearrangement uses TRBV18 and TRBJ1-1; D is ambiguous. V lost 3 bases to trimming and J lost 5 bases, with 10 bases between them. The CDR3 contains 13 residues. Germline CDR1 is KGHSH and CDR2 is LQKENI.

Regarding this clone: One end of the junction is discordant with germline, which a read error may explain. In nucleotides, the CDR3 is TGTGCCAGCACCTTATCCAGGGGAACGGATTACTACGAGCAGTACTTC. Translation gives CASTLSRGTDYYEQYF. V usage is TRBV7-2 and J usage is TRBJ2-7; possible D gene TRBD1, 6 bases. In germline, CDR1 is SGHTA, CDR2 FQGNSA. The CDR3 is 16 amino acids.

V usage is TRBV5-4 and J usage is TRBJ2-7, with TRBD2 identical over 9 bases. This CDR3 region has 14 residues. Germline CDR1 SGHNT, CDR2 YYREEE (reference sequence). J gave up 7 bases and V 2 bases, and 7 bases lay outside the gene matches. The CDR3 reads CASSLKRGAGEQYF. The CDR3 DNA is TGTGCCAGCAGCTTAAAGCGGGGGGCGGGGGAGCAGTACTTC. Complete variable domain (other parts from reference TRBV5-4 and TRBJ2-7): ETGVTQSPTHLIKTRGQQVTLRCSSQSGHNTVSWYQQALGQGPQFIFQYYREEENGRGNFPPRFSGLQFPNYSSELNVNALELDDSALYLCASSLKRGAGEQYFGPGTRLTVT.